This note documents a single T cell receptor (beta chain) sequence. This record belongs to a study of blood T cell repertoires in COVID-19. The CDR3 loop spans 16 amino acids. Germline V gene sequence: CDR1 KGHSH, CDR2 LQKENI. Deletions cut 5 bases from V and 1 base from J, with 17 bases between. As handled by the study authors: The authors estimated nucleated cell counts from reference gene primer amplification. The repertoire was sequenced with immunoSEQ multiplex PCR; TCRdb's copy has only in-frame clones and lacks some. Clone size and V and J calls were adopted from that table, with D and trimming inferred from the DNA. Of under 120,000 clones listed, approximately 70% are singletons.

The clonotype was recovered from a man of 80 years or more with acute or convalescent COVID-19. V is TRBV18 and J is TRBJ1-1; tentatively, D is TRBD1 (6 bases). Sequenced material: peripheral blood. The CDR3 DNA reads TGTGCCAGCTCAGGGGGCACGGGTAGGGGGAACACTGAAGCTTTCTTT. Its protein is CASSGGTGRGNTEAFF.